This T cell receptor (beta chain) is drawn from a study of blood T cell repertoires in COVID-19 (TCRdb year 2020). For context, the study as a whole: Samples from collaborators originated in the United States, Italy and Spain and spanned both the acute and convalescent phases of COVID-19. The material from the prospective study consisted of cDNA or gDNA derived from T cells, B-cell-depleted T cells, or PBMCs. Subjects who had been exposed to COVID-19, were actively infected with it, or had recovered from it provided the deeply sampled blood TCRbeta repertoires that made up the dataset. The repertoires were released in a freely available public database intended as a resource for research on the immune response to SARS-CoV-2. The samples were drawn from two sources: the first 160 participants of the ongoing ImmuneRACE study, and 1,254 subjects contributed by 6 global collaborators. Sample metadata almost always included a de-identified subject ID, COVID-19 status, age in years and sex. Where HLA class I and class II types were available, the types were taken from metadata supplied by the sample provider, not from assay-based typing.

Findings and caveats that apply to the study as a whole: The quantity of clinical and demographic metadata differed by source and by participant and was supplied without curation.

CDR1 is given as SQVTM and CDR2 as ANQGSEA, both from the germline V gene. Reading from cysteine to phenylalanine, the CDR3 counts 13 amino acids. Of the read, only the CDR3 DNA is kept; its 39 bases are in frame from base 1. V is cut by 3 bases and J by 4 bases, and the space between the germline ends is 12 bases. Enrolling through a virtual design, the prospective study's participants ranged in age from roughly 18 to 95 years and lived across approximately 25 United States geographic areas. In the prospective study, cohorts were assigned on the basis of participant-reported clinical history obtained from a screening survey and a study questionnaire. Recovered participants in ImmuneRACE Cohort 3 were defined as having two consecutive negative NP/OP PCR tests, clearance from a healthcare professional, or resolution of symptoms. In the prospective study, whole blood, serum and a nasopharyngeal or oropharyngeal swab were collected from each participant by mobile phlebotomists. Additional blood draws and questionnaires over an approximately two-month period could optionally be provided by prospective study participants. Before DNA extraction, blood samples from the prospective study were shipped at room temperature or frozen.

Points on this clone: The antigen this receptor binds is unknown. Base-call qualities are not available, and no considerably larger clone is one nucleotide away.

TCRbeta CDR3 regions were amplified from genomic DNA using the immunoSEQ Assay, a bias-controlled multiplex PCR. Per the authors' processing: Nucleated cell counts per sample were estimated from amplification of reference gene primers within the assay. Sequence reads were collapsed and filtered to measure the absolute abundance of every unique TCRbeta CDR3 rearrangement. Productive Simpson clonality was computed per sample as the square root of Simpson's diversity index over productive rearrangements. TCRdb re-hosts the immuneACCESS table, in-frame sequences only. Its copies lack some clones; in the studies checked, an unresolved V gene accounts for under half of them, and the cause for the rest is not known. That table supplies the V and J calls and clone size; D and trimming were determined from the DNA. The sample table holds 400,000 or so clones, of which about 92% were seen once. The ten largest make up 0.6% of the sample.

The receptor comes from a man aged 18 to 30 who had recovered from COVID-19. The chain is made from TRBV29-1 and TRBJ1-1; the D gene identity is not certain. The specimen sequenced was PBMCs or T cells enriched from blood (not recorded which). At the DNA level, the sequence is TGCAGCGTTGAGACCGGACGGGGCACTGAAGCTTTCTTT. Its coded protein is CSVETGRGTEAFF. With the rest looked up from the reference TRBV29-1 and TRBJ1-1 genes rather than sequenced, the full variable domain is SAVISQKPSRDICQRGTSLTIQCQVDSQVTMMFWYRQQPGQSLTLIATANQGSEATYESGFVIDKFPISRPNLTFSTLTVSNMSPEDSSIYLCSVETGRGTEAFFGQGTRLTVV.